The 5 T cell receptor beta chains presented below share a single source sample, sequenced in a study of T cell changes during pregnancy in multiple sclerosis. Libraries were prepared by immunoSEQ multiplex PCR; TCRdb keeps only in-frame clonotypes and omits some of them. The sample has 55,000 to 70,000 clones, approximately 91% seen once. Source: CD4+ T cells from peripheral blood mononuclear cells, taken in the third trimester of pregnancy. The receptor source for this set is a female donor with multiple sclerosis, enrolled in a pregnancy study.

This rearrangement joins TRBV6-5 to TRBJ1-2; D gene unclear. Looked up from germline, CDR1 is MNHEY and CDR2 is SVGAGI. With 7 bases removed from V and 5 bases from J, the gap between germline ends came to 14 bases. The CDR3 is 13 residues long. The CDR3 sequence is CASMGRVRYGYTF. In DNA, the CDR3 is TGTGCCAGCATGGGGAGGGTACGGTATGGCTACACCTTC.

V gene TRBV20-1 combines with J gene TRBJ1-1, with 7 nucleotides matching TRBD1. Looked up from germline, CDR1 is DFQATT and CDR2 is SNEGSKA (reference sequence). V lost 6 bases to trimming and J lost 6 bases; unmatched junction nucleotides: 4. The CDR3 has 11 amino acids. DNA of the CDR3: TGCAGTGCGAAGAGGGGGCCTGAAGCTTTCTTT. It is translated as CSAKRGPEAFF.

As concerns this clone: The sample has other DNA sequences that encode this CDR3 too. The chain recombines TRBV30 with TRBJ2-7, with 7 bases that match TRBD2. The V segment lost 0 bases and the J segment 1 base; nucleotides outside the gene matches: 3. In germline, CDR1 is GTSNPN, CDR2 SVGIG (reference sequence). This CDR3 region has 14 residues. The CDR3 nucleotides are TGTGCCTGGAGTGTGGGCGGGAGTTCCTACGAGCAGTACTTC. Translated: CAWSVGGSSYEQYF.

V gene TRBV5-5 combines with J gene TRBJ1-2; D might be TRBD1 (6 bases). The CDR3 contains 13 residues. Trimming removed 2 bases from V and 6 bases from J, with 11 bases in between. Per germline, CDR1 SGHKS and CDR2 YYEKEE (reference sequence). CDR3: CASSFRDTDGYTF. The CDR3 nucleotides read TGTGCCAGCAGCTTTCGGGACACCGATGGCTACACCTTC.

This clone was picked up one time. The chain links TRBV5-1 to TRBJ2-1; 10 bases are a match to TRBD1. Germline CDR1 and CDR2: SGHRS and YFSETQ. CDR3 length equals 15 residues. After removal of 3 bases from V and 5 bases from J, the junction contained 5 bases not matched to a gene. DNA of the CDR3: TGCGCCAGCAGCTCCTGGGACAGGGGACACAATGAGCAGTTCTTC. Translating gives CASSSWDRGHNEQFF.